The TCR beta chain described here comes from a study of a mutant IDH1 vaccine in newly diagnosed glioma. Described time point: week 11, during vaccination. The content of each vaccine dose was 300 ug of mutant IDH1 20-mer peptide, and topical imiquimod accompanied it. Donor diagnoses consisted of new WHO grade 3 or 4 IDH1-mutant, ATRX-lost astrocytomas. Data came from immunoSEQ multiplex PCR; TCRdb stores just in-frame clones and leaves some out. Among about 120,000 clones, just under 80% were seen once, and the ten largest hold 5.5%. Germline CDR1 is ENHRY and CDR2 is SYGVKD. The CDR3 extends over 17 amino acids. Trimming shortened V by 0 bases and J by 7 bases, and 21 bases separated the two germline ends. Details on this clone: Its cognate antigen is unknown.

The rearrangement uses TRBV10-3 and TRBJ1-2, with D perhaps matching TRBD1 (5 bases). The sample consisted of PBMCs, taken from a glioma patient whose treatment included an IDH1 peptide vaccine. The TCR sequence derives from a middle-aged man with glioma. CDR3 protein: CAISESRTVEGPLGYTF. The CDR3 nucleotides read TGTGCCATCAGTGAGTCCCGTACCGTCGAGGGGCCCCTTGGCTACACCTTC.